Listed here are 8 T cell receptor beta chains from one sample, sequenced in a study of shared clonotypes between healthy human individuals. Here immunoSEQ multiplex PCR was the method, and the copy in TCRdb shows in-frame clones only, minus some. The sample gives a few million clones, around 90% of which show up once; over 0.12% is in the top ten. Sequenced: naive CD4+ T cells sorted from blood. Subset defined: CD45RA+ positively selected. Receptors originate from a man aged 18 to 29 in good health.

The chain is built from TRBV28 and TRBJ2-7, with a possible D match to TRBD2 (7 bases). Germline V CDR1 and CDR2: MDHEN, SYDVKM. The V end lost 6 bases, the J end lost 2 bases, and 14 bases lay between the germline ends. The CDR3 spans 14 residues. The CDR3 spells CASSRPGGAYEQYF. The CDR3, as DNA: TGTGCCAGCAGCCGACCGGGGGGCGCCTACGAGCAGTACTTC.

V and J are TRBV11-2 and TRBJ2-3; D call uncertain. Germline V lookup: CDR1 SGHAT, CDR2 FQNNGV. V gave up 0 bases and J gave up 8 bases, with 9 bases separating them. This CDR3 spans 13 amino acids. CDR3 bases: TGTGCCAGCAGCTTAGATCTGCCAGCTACGCAGTATTTT. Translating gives CASSLDLPATQYF.

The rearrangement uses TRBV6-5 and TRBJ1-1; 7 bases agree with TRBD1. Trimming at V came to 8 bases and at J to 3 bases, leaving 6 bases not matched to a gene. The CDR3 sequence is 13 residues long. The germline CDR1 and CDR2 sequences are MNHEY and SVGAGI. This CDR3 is CASARGGDTEAFF. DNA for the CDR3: TGTGCCAGCGCCAGGGGGGGGGACACTGAAGCTTTCTTT.

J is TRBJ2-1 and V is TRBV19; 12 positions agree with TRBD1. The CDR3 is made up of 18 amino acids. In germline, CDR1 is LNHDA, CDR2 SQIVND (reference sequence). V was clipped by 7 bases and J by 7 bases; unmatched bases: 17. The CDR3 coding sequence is TGTGCCAGTACCCTCGGGGGATTCGGGACAGGGGGCTGGAATGAGCAGTTCTTC. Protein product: CASTLGGFGTGGWNEQFF.

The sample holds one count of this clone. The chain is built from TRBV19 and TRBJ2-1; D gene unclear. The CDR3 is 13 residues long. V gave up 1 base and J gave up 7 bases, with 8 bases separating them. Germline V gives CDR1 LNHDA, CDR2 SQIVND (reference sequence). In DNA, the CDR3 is TGTGCCAGTAGTATAGTAGTTGCAAATGAGCAGTTCTTC. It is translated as CASSIVVANEQFF.

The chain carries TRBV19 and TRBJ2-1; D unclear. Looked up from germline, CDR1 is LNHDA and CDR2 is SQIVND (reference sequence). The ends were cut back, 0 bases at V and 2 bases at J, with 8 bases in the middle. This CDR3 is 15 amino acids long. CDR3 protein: CASSIEGIAYNEQFF. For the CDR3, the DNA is TGTGCCAGTAGTATAGAGGGGATCGCCTACAATGAGCAGTTCTTC.

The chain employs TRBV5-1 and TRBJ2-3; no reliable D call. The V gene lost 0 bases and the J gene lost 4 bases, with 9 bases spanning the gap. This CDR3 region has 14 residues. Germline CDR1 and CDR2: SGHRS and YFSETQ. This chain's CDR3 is CASSLGQVADTQYF. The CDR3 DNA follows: TGCGCCAGCAGCTTGGGGCAGGTAGCAGATACGCAGTATTTT.

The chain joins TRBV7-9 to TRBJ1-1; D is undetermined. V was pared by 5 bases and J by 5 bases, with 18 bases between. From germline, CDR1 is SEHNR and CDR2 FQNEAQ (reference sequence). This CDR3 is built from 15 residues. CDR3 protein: CASSGWEGGYTEAFF. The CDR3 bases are TGTGCCAGCAGCGGCTGGGAGGGTGGATATACTGAAGCTTTCTTT.